This entry lists 14 T cell receptor beta chains sequenced from one sample in a study of T cells in Graves' hyperthyroidism and ophthalmopathy. RNA transcripts gave rise to amplified TCR beta CDR3 regions. The TCR CDR3 first-round RT-PCR relied on the HTBI primer set. TCRdb recomputed calls from the multiplex PCR reads with MiXCR, one row per CDR3 protein. The table records around 600,000 distinct CDR3 sequences, about 14% of them present only once. The sequencing sample was made of blood. Receptors originate from a woman aged 45-60 years with Graves' ophthalmopathy.

The sample holds a few counts of this clonotype. The chain combines TRBV10-3 with TRBJ2-5; perhaps D is TRBD1 or TRBD2 (6 bases each). From germline, CDR1 is ENHRY and CDR2 SYGVKD. V lost 0 bases and J 4 bases, leaving 27 bases between the germline ends. The CDR3 runs 20 residues. CDR3 region: CAISESISGGSWGLGETQYF. For the CDR3, the DNA is TGTGCCATCAGTGAGTCGATTTCCGGGGGCTCCTGGGGGTTAGGAGAGACCCAGTACTTC.

This clonotype occurred many times. This chain uses TRBV12-3 or TRBV12-4 with TRBJ1-6; 8 bases agree with TRBD1. The J segment lost 10 bases and the V segment lost 6 bases, leaving 8 bases of the junction unmatched. This CDR3 region has 14 residues. CDR3 protein: CASRPGQGGSPLHF. Written as DNA, the CDR3 is TGTGCCAGCAGACCCGGACAGGGAGGATCACCCCTCCACTTT.

A remark on this clonotype: This may be a read error, as it is one base from a much larger clone. The chain is built from TRBV7-9 and TRBJ2-6; TRBD1 is a possible D gene (5 bases). The CDR3 runs 14 residues. In germline, CDR1 is SEHNR, CDR2 FQNEAQ (reference sequence). The CDR3: CASSHYSGANVPTF. The CDR3 DNA is TGTGCCAGCAGCCATTACTCTGGGGCCAACGTCCCGACTTTC.

This clonotype has ten or more counts. The chain is built from TRBV7-2 and TRBJ2-1; 11 bases agree with TRBD2. The V gene's germline CDR1 is SGHTA and CDR2 FQGNSA. The CDR3 consists of 22 residues. Trimming cost V 4 bases and J 4 bases; bases outside gene matches: 24. The CDR3 region has the DNA TGTGCCAGCAGCTCCCTACCGAGAACTAGCGGGAGAGACCGACAGGGTTACAATGAGCAGTTCTTC. This translates into CASSSLPRTSGRDRQGYNEQFF.

The rearrangement joins TRBV15 to TRBJ2-2, with a tentative D call TRBD1 (6 bases). The length of the CDR3 is 16 residues. Trimming removed 4 bases at V and 5 bases at J, with 17 bases between. Per germline, CDR1 LNHNV and CDR2 YYDKDF (reference sequence). CDR3 in DNA: TGTGCCACCAGCACAGACAGGACAGCCCTAACCGGGGAGCTGTTTTTT. It yields the protein CATSTDRTALTGELFF.

Many counts were recorded for this clonotype. The V and J genes are TRBV10-3 and TRBJ2-5; TRBD2 is a possible D gene (6 bases). CDR1 ENHRY and CDR2 SYGVKD come from the germline V gene. The CDR3 consists of 13 residues. V was shortened by 10 bases and J by 3 bases, with 15 bases between the two germline ends. CDR3 protein: CATEAGPKETQYF. DNA for the CDR3: TGTGCCACGGAGGCGGGACCGAAAGAGACCCAGTACTTC.

Of note for this clonotype: This may be a read error, as it is one base from a much larger clone. V is TRBV7-2 and J is TRBJ1-4; D may be TRBD1 (5 bases). Germline V CDR1 and CDR2: SGHTA, FQGNSA. The CDR3 sequence is 14 residues long. Trimming cost V 1 base and J 7 bases, with 10 bases left between them. CDR3 coding DNA: TGTGCCAGCAGCTTAGGGGGGGTAACTGAAAAACTGTTTTTT. Protein product: CASSLGGVTEKLFF.

Ten or more counts support this clonotype. The CDR3 sequence: CAWSLYSEQFF. The DNA of the CDR3 is TGTGCCTGGAGCTTATATAGTGAGCAGTTCTTC. V gene TRBV30 combines with J gene TRBJ2-1; D gene uncertain. The CDR3 has 11 amino acids. CDR1 and CDR2 from the germline V gene are GTSNPN and SVGIG (reference sequence). The germline V and J ends were trimmed by 3 bases and 9 bases, with 9 bases remaining between them.

Ten or more counts support this clonotype. The V gene is TRBV3-1, the J gene TRBJ2-3, with TRBD2 matching 12 bases. Germline V CDR1 and CDR2: LGHDT, YNNKEL (reference sequence). J gave up 3 bases and V 0 bases, and 1 base lay outside the gene matches. The CDR3 is 16 residues long. The DNA for the CDR3 is TGTGCCAGCAGCCAAGAGACTAGCGGGAGTACAGATACGCAGTATTTT. It encodes CASSQETSGSTDTQYF.

The sample holds many counts of this clonotype. The chain joins TRBV29-1 to TRBJ1-2; D unclear. V lost 6 bases, J lost 8 bases, and 19 bases lay in between. Per the germline V gene, CDR1 is SQVTM and CDR2 is ANQGSEA. CDR3 length: 13 residues. This chain's CDR3 is CSVIWQSTPGYTF. CDR3 coding DNA: TGCAGCGTGATATGGCAGAGTACTCCGGGCTACACCTTC.

The sample holds many counts of this clonotype. This chain uses TRBV3-1 with TRBJ1-2; D ambiguous. The V gene's germline CDR1 is LGHDT and CDR2 YNNKEL (reference sequence). The CDR3 covers 13 residues. The V and J ends lost 1 base and 7 bases respectively, with 10 bases between them. CDR3 amino acids: CASSQGGDGGYTF. CDR3 bases: TGTGCCAGCAGCCAAGGTGGGGATGGTGGCTACACCTTC.

This clonotype was seen more than once but under ten times. The gene calls are TRBV15 and TRBJ2-1, with 7 positions matching TRBD2. The germline V gene encodes CDR1 LNHNV and CDR2 YYDKDF (reference sequence). This CDR3 spans 14 amino acids. Germline trimming cut 8 bases from V and 8 bases from J; bases unmatched to any gene: 12. The CDR3 region is CATLEISGDDEQFF. The CDR3 DNA is TGTGCCACCCTAGAAATCAGCGGGGACGATGAGCAGTTCTTC. The variable domain in full, completed from reference TRBV15 and TRBJ2-1, reads DAMVIQNPRYQVTQFGKPVTLSCSQTLNHNVMYWYQQKSSQAPKLLFHYYDKDFNNEADTPDNFQSRRPNTSFCFLDIRSPGLGDTAMYLCATLEISGDDEQFFGPGTRLTVL.

In its sample, this clonotype was seen many times. V is TRBV30 and J is TRBJ1-2, with 7 bases aligning to TRBD1. CDR3 size: 13 residues. Germline CDR1 is GTSNPN and CDR2 is SVGIG (reference sequence). The V segment lost 3 bases and the J segment 6 bases; nucleotides outside the gene matches: 7. CDR3 coding DNA: TGTGCCTGGAGACCGACAGGGACCGATGGCTACACCTTC. Translating it yields CAWRPTGTDGYTF. Filled out from reference TRBV30 and TRBJ1-2, the complete variable domain reads SQTIHQWPATLVQPVGSPLSLECTVEGTSNPNLYWYRQAAGRGLQLLFYSVGIGQISSEVPQNLSASRPQDRQFILSSKKLLLSDSGFYLCAWRPTGTDGYTFGSGTRLTVV.

This clonotype showed up just a few times. The rearrangement uses TRBV11-1 and TRBJ2-3, with TRBD2 matching 11 bases. The germline V gene encodes CDR1 SGHAT and CDR2 FQDESV (reference sequence). CDR3 size: 15 residues. The J segment lost 8 bases and the V segment lost 4 bases, leaving 8 bases of the junction unmatched. The CDR3 region has the DNA TGTGCCAGCAGCTCGGGACTAGCGGTTTGGGGTACGCAGTATTTT. Its protein product is CASSSGLAVWGTQYF. Full variable domain (missing parts from reference TRBV11-1 and TRBJ2-3): EAEVAQSPRYKITEKSQAVAFWCDPISGHATLYWYRQILGQGPELLVQFQDESVVDDSQLPKDRFSAERLKGVDSTLKIQPAELGDSAMYLCASSSGLAVWGTQYFGPGTRLTVL.